Listed here is a single T cell receptor beta chain. This entry is derived from a study of blood T cell repertoires in COVID-19. Turning to the study itself: Material from acute and convalescent COVID-19 was sourced from the United States, Italy and Spain. Sources were T cells, B-cell-depleted T cells, or PBMCs; the material itself was cDNA or gDNA.

Clones were read by immunoSEQ multiplex PCR, and TCRdb kept only the in-frame ones, dropping some. The sample has about 160,000 clones, approximately 84% seen once. V lost 5 bases, J lost 4 bases, and 10 bases stayed unmatched. Germline V gene data show CDR1 as GTSNPN and CDR2 as SVGIG (reference sequence). This CDR3 spans 14 amino acids. The sequence derives from a woman aged 80 or over with acute or convalescent COVID-19. The sample was peripheral blood. This sequence joins TRBV30 and TRBJ2-5, with 7 bases aligning to TRBD1. The CDR3 protein is CAWGEGAMSETQYF. The CDR3 DNA reads as TGTGCCTGGGGTGAGGGGGCGATGTCAGAGACCCAGTACTTC.